This T cell receptor (beta chain) was captured in a study of OX40 agonist ivuxolimab in advanced cancers. Assay: immunoSEQ multiplex PCR; the TCRdb copy retains only in-frame clones and omits some. The table lists 60,000 to 90,000 clones, under 90% of them singletons. Germline V CDR1 and CDR2: SGHDT, YYEEEE. This CDR3 has 18 residues. V lost 2 bases and J lost 9; bases outside the gene matches: 18. The chain employs TRBV5-6 and TRBJ2-1; 9 nucleotides match TRBD2. The sequenced sample was CD4+ or CD8+ T cells sorted from blood, obtained in a trial of the OX40 agonist ivuxolimab. This clonotype was sampled from an adult with an advanced solid tumor such as melanoma, head and neck, liver or kidney cancer. The CDR3 sequence: CASSLGTGLGLAIGEQFF. In DNA form, the CDR3 reads TGTGCCAGCAGCTTAGGTACTGGTTTAGGACTAGCGATAGGTGAGCAGTTCTTC. Using reference TRBV5-6 and TRBJ2-1 for the parts outside the CDR3, the full variable domain is DAGVTQSPTHLIKTRGQQVTLRCSPKSGHDTVSWYQQALGQGPQFIFQYYEEEERQRGNFPDRFSGHQFPNYSSELNVNALLLGDSALYLCASSLGTGLGLAIGEQFFGPGTRLTVL.